The sequence of this T cell receptor (beta chain) was determined in a study of beta chain features in type 1 diabetes. At the level of the study: Age and gender were similar between patients and healthy donors, as were cell yields.

In this sample, this clone turned up a few times. Its antigen is unknown. The germline V gene has CDR1 SGHRS and CDR2 YFSETQ. This CDR3 has 16 amino acids. The V and J ends lost 0 bases and 2 bases respectively, with 13 bases between them. General observations from the study: These data did not resolve whether HLA type affects TCRB rearrangement.

Sequenced material consisted of expressed TCRB transcripts (all of the isolated RNA was reverse transcribed). For naive, central memory and regulatory T cell samples, reads averaged about 3.5 million. The table came from immunoSEQ multiplex PCR; TCRdb's copy has only in-frame clones and leaves some out. The sample lists around 500,000 clones, over 9.5% occurring once. The sample was naive CD4+ T cells from blood. This TCR was sampled from a woman aged 18-29 years in good health. The rearrangement uses TRBV5-1 and TRBJ2-3; D is possibly TRBD1 (5 bases). In DNA, the CDR3 is TGCGCCAGCAGCTTGGGAACAGGTCTTAACACAGATACGCAGTATTTT. It encodes CASSLGTGLNTDTQYF.